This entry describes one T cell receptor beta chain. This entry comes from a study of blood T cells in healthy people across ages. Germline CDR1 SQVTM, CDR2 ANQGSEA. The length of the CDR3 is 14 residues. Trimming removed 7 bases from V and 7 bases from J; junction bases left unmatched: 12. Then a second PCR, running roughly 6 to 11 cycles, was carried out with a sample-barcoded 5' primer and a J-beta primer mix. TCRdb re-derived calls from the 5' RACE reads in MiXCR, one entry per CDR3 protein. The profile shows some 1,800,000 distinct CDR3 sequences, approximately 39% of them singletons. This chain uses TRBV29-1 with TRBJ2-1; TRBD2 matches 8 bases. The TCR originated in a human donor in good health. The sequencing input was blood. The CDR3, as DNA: TGCAGCGCTGTACCCCGGGGGGGTTCGAATGAGCAGTTCTTC. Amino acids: CSAVPRGGSNEQFF.